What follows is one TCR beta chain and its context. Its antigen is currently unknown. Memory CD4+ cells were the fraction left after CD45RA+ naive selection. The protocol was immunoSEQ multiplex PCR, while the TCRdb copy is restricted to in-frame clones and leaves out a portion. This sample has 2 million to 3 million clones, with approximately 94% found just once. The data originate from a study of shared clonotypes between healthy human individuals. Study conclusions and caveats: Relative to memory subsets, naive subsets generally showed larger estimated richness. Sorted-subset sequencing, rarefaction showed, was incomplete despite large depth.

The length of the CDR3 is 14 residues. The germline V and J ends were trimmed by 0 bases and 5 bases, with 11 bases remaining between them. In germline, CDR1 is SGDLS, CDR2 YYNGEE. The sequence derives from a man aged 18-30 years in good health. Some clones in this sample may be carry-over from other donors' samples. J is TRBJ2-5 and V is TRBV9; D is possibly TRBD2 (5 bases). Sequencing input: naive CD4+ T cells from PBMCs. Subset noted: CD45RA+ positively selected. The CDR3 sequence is CASSVVPRGETQYF. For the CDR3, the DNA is TGTGCCAGCAGCGTAGTACCGAGAGGGGAGACCCAGTACTTC.